Given below is one TCR beta chain in context. UMI-tagged TRB cDNA libraries were built via 5' RACE. TCRdb re-called the 5' RACE reads and gives one entry per CDR3 protein, without DNA. The sample holds roughly 89,000 distinct CDR3 sequences. The CDR3 totals 14 residues. CDR1 and CDR2 from the germline V gene are SQVTM and ANQGSEA. These data come from a study of CXCR3-negative and CXCR3-positive naive CD8 T cells. The sequenced material came from naive CXCR3- CD8+ T cells from blood. Subset denoted: CD45RO-CCR7+CD27+CD95- naive CD8+ T cells lacking CXCR3 (TNR3-). The receptor's source is a human donor in good health. Some clones in this sample may be carry-over from other donors' samples. This chain links TRBV29-1 with TRBJ2-7. CDR3 loop: CSVVGAGDSYEQYF.